Below, 12 T cell receptor beta chains from the same sample are listed, as sequenced in a study of CD8 T cells in ankylosing spondylitis. One entry per CDR3 protein results from TCRdb running MiXCR on the 5' RACE reads. Here the sample spans fewer than 200,000 distinct CDR3 sequences, over 15% being singletons. Material: blood, either unsorted or a sorted T cell fraction (not recorded which). The receptors come from a male donor aged 5 to 29 with ankylosing spondylitis or in good health (not recorded which).

This clonotype was picked up many times. The chain is built from TRBV3-1 and TRBJ2-5; perhaps TRBD1 as D (6 bases). Germline CDR1 LGHDT, CDR2 YNNKEL (reference sequence). Between the trimmed V and J ends, which lost 3 bases and 1 base, there was a span of 12 bases. The CDR3 runs 15 residues. The CDR3 sequence: CASSQSGHLQETQYF. CDR3 nucleotides: TGTGCCAGCAGCCAGTCGGGACACCTCCAAGAGACCCAGTACTTC.

The rearrangement uses TRBV4-1 and TRBJ2-5, with D possibly being TRBD2 (5 bases). V gave up 0 bases and J gave up 7 bases, with 9 bases separating them. Germline V lookup: CDR1 MGHRA, CDR2 YSYEKL. CDR3 length: 13 amino acids. The CDR3 reads CASSQDGRGTQYF. The CDR3 bases are TGCGCCAGCAGCCAAGACGGCCGGGGGACCCAGTACTTC.

V gene TRBV29-1 combines with J gene TRBJ2-1; 11 bases line up with TRBD2. CDR1 and CDR2 from the germline V gene are SQVTM and ANQGSEA. The CDR3 loop spans 14 amino acids. Germline trimming cut 6 bases from V and 7 bases from J; bases unmatched to any gene: 8. The CDR3 DNA reads as TGCAGCGTGGGTAGCGGGAGGGCCCCGAATGAGCAGTTCTTC. This gives the protein CSVGSGRAPNEQFF.

This clonotype was detected many times. V gene TRBV11-2 combines with J gene TRBJ2-7, with D possibly matching TRBD2 (5 bases). The CDR3 is made up of 13 amino acids. Trimming removed 1 base from V and 3 bases from J, with 7 bases in between. Germline assignment: CDR1 SGHAT and CDR2 FQNNGV. The CDR3 region has the DNA TGTGCCAGCAGCTTAGGCCGGGACTACGAGCAGTACTTC. It codes for CASSLGRDYEQYF.

The chain recombines TRBV29-1 with TRBJ2-7, with a weak D call TRBD1 (5 bases). CDR3 length equals 11 residues. Looked up from germline, CDR1 is SQVTM and CDR2 is ANQGSEA. Trimming took 2 bases from V and 5 from J, leaving 7 bases between them. This CDR3 reads CSVERGNEQYF. CDR3 nucleotide sequence: TGCAGCGTTGAAAGGGGCAACGAGCAGTACTTC.

This clonotype was detected many times. This rearrangement joins TRBV4-2 to TRBJ1-1; D gene ambiguous. V was trimmed by 1 base and J by 4 bases, leaving 13 bases between them. This CDR3 has 15 amino acids. Germline CDR1 is LGHNA and CDR2 is YNFKEQ. The CDR3 reads CASSQASSLGTEAFF. The CDR3 DNA reads as TGTGCCAGCAGCCAAGCCTCCTCATTGGGCACTGAAGCTTTCTTT.

At least ten counts were recorded for this clonotype. The CDR3 DNA is TGTGCCAGCAGCTTAGACGGGAGGAGGGAGACCCAGTACTTC. Translating it yields CASSLDGRRETQYF. The chain links TRBV11-2 to TRBJ2-5; the match to TRBD2 covers 7 bases. V dropped 0 bases and J dropped 5; count of bases not matched to a gene: 3. Germline values: CDR1 SGHAT, CDR2 FQNNGV. The length of the CDR3 is 14 residues.

This clonotype was detected only a few times. The gene calls are TRBV5-1 and TRBJ2-1; 9 positions match TRBD2. CDR3 length: 16 residues. Germline CDR1 is SGHRS and CDR2 is YFSETQ. V trimming: 4 bases; J trimming: 7 bases; junction bases outside the gene matches: 12. The CDR3 sequence is CASSRLGGGRENEQFF. For the CDR3, the DNA is TGCGCCAGCAGCAGGCTCGGGGGCGGGAGGGAGAATGAGCAGTTCTTC.

The chain recombines TRBV19 with TRBJ2-1; possible D gene TRBD2, 6 bases. This CDR3 region has 12 residues. In germline, CDR1 is LNHDA, CDR2 SQIVND (reference sequence). V lost 7 bases and J 11 bases, leaving 15 bases between the germline ends. CDR3 nucleotides: TGTGCCAGTAAACCCCCCGGGACTCAGCAGTTCTTC. It specifies CASKPPGTQQFF.

The sample holds many counts of this clonotype. CDR3 protein: CASSPQGAYSPLHF. CDR3 sequence (DNA): TGTGCCAGCAGCCCCCAGGGGGCGTATTCACCCCTCCACTTT. The J gene is TRBJ1-6, the V gene TRBV12-3 or TRBV12-4; 8 bases line up with TRBD1. This CDR3 has 14 amino acids. Trimming at V came to 6 bases and at J to 8 bases, leaving 6 bases not matched to a gene.

The sample holds many counts of this clonotype. CDR3 sequence: CASSFSSGRGGLIYEQYF. CDR3 nucleotide sequence: TGTGCCAGCAGCTTTTCATCCGGTCGCGGCGGGCTGATTTACGAGCAGTACTTC. The chain has TRBV7-2 and TRBJ2-7, with D perhaps matching TRBD2 (5 bases). V lost 3 bases, J lost 4 bases, and 25 bases lay in between. CDR3 length equals 18 residues. CDR1 and CDR2 from the germline V gene are SGHTA and FQGNSA.

This clonotype appeared many times. V and J are TRBV4-3 and TRBJ2-1, with TRBD2 as a possible D gene (6 bases). The CDR3 length is 13 residues. The V gene lost 1 base and the J gene lost 7 bases, with 8 bases spanning the gap. Germline lookup yields CDR1 LGHNA and CDR2 YSLEER. This CDR3 is CASSQVAGNEQFF. The CDR3 DNA is TGCGCCAGCAGCCAAGTGGCGGGGAATGAGCAGTTCTTC.